This T cell receptor beta chain was sequenced in a study of T cell repertoires in cytomegalovirus infection. As for the study in general: Newly reported HLA-C-restricted and thoroughly characterized HLA-B-restricted CMV epitopes were employed. In public TCR beta signatures, there were indications of both CMV infection and matching HLA type. Study results and caveats: Accumulated public TCR beta family frequency recognized individuals carrying CMV together with the relevant HLA. In two of eight donors, the top clonotype was HLA-C-restricted CMV-specific.

TCRdb fed the reads into MiXCR, producing one record per CDR3 protein. The sample comprises under 850,000 distinct CDR3 sequences, roughly a third of which are singletons, and roughly 18% rests with the top ten. Trimming removed 3 bases at V and 1 base at J, with 12 bases between. Germline-derived CDR1 and CDR2 are SGHTA and FQGNSA. The CDR3 extends over 15 amino acids. This clonotype has more than one count but fewer than ten. Its antigen is unidentified. The TCR was taken from a human donor in good health (CMV status not recorded). Some clones in this sample may be carry-over from other donors' samples. The chain combines TRBV7-2 with TRBJ1-1; unclear D gene. The sequences come from cultured PBMCs, collected from culture after CMV antigen stimulation. The CDR3 region has the DNA TGTGCCAGCAGCTTGACTGGAGTTCCGAACACTGAAGCTTTCTTT. Amino acids: CASSLTGVPNTEAFF.